This entry describes one T cell receptor (beta chain). Original processing methods: Quantification of nucleated cells was approximated via reference gene primer amplification. Some clones are missing from TCRdb's copy, which holds only in-frame ones; the method was immunoSEQ multiplex PCR. V and J calls and clone size follow that table, whereas D and trimming were derived from the DNA. The sample holds about 43,000 clones, 83% seen once. This sample is part of a study of blood T cell repertoires in COVID-19. Study overall: Samples of COVID-19 (acute and convalescent) were obtained from the United States, Italy and Spain. From T cells, B-cell-depleted T cells, or PBMCs came the material, which was cDNA or gDNA.

This CDR3 is 13 amino acids long. Per the germline V gene, CDR1 is SGHTA and CDR2 is FQGNSA. Trimming stripped 5 bases from V and 1 base from J, with 8 bases between. The sequencing sample was made of peripheral blood. The sequence was obtained from a man aged 80 or over in a cohort sampled during active COVID-19. The genes are TRBV7-2 and TRBJ1-1; D is uncertain. CDR3 nucleotides: TGTGCCAGCAGCCTTACACGGAACACTGAAGCTTTCTTT. It translates to CASSLTRNTEAFF.